These 20 T cell receptor beta chains share one sample of origin, sequenced in a study of CD8 T cells in ankylosing spondylitis. TCRdb called the 5' RACE reads again in MiXCR, with one record for every CDR3 protein. This sample has around 25,000 distinct CDR3 sequences; less than 3% occur once, and the top ten carry roughly 7.7%. The material sequenced was blood, either unsorted or a sorted T cell fraction (not recorded which). These receptor sequences come from a female donor with ankylosing spondylitis or in good health (not recorded which).

Many counts were recorded for this clonotype. This chain connects TRBV9 to TRBJ2-3; no clear D gene. The length of the CDR3 is 15 residues. The V gene's germline CDR1 is SGDLS and CDR2 YYNGEE. Trimming cost V 0 bases and J 2 bases, with 10 bases left between them. The CDR3 sequence is CASSVGAEFTDTQYF. In nucleotides, the CDR3 is TGTGCCAGCAGCGTAGGTGCGGAGTTCACAGATACGCAGTATTTT.

CDR3 coding DNA: TGTGCCAGCAGCGTAGGAAGACAGGGGGGGGATACGCAGTATTTT. This codes for CASSVGRQGGDTQYF. V and J are TRBV9 and TRBJ2-3, with 9 bases lining up with TRBD1. The germline gives CDR1 SGDLS, CDR2 YYNGEE. This CDR3 has 15 amino acids. V was clipped by 0 bases and J by 6 bases; unmatched bases: 5.

The chain is built from TRBV9 and TRBJ2-2; 11 bases fit TRBD1. After removal of 3 bases from V and 5 bases from J, the junction contained 3 bases not matched to a gene. The CDR3 totals 15 residues. Germline V CDR1 and CDR2: SGDLS, YYNGEE. The CDR3 nucleotides read TGTGCCAGCAGCGGGGACAGGGGGGGGACCGGGGAGCTGTTTTTT. It yields the protein CASSGDRGGTGELFF.

This clonotype appeared many times. V gene TRBV9 combines with J gene TRBJ1-2; D perhaps matches TRBD1 (5 bases). Germline loops: CDR1 SGDLS, CDR2 YYNGEE. This CDR3 is built from 16 residues. The V end lost 3 bases, the J end lost 8 bases, and 23 bases lay between the germline ends. As DNA, the CDR3 is TGTGCCAGCAGCGCCCGTGACGGCAGGGACGGAAGCGGCTACACCTTC. This translates into CASSARDGRDGSGYTF.

This clonotype has at least ten counts. This chain uses TRBV9 with TRBJ2-3, with no clear D. The CDR3 is 15 amino acids. The germline V and J ends were trimmed by 2 bases and 0 bases, with 10 bases remaining between them. In germline, CDR1 is SGDLS, CDR2 YYNGEE. CDR3 coding DNA: TGTGCCAGCAGCGTTTCCCCGGAAAGCACAGATACGCAGTATTTT. Protein product: CASSVSPESTDTQYF.

This clonotype was detected many times. V usage is TRBV9 and J usage is TRBJ1-1; a weak D match, TRBD1 (5 bases). The CDR3 has 15 residues. Germline values: CDR1 SGDLS, CDR2 YYNGEE. The V and J ends lost 0 bases and 8 bases respectively, with 17 bases between them. CDR3 in DNA: TGTGCCAGCAGCGTAGTAACATCCCCCTGGGGGGAAGCTTTCTTT. Its translation: CASSVVTSPWGEAFF.

This clonotype was seen ten or more times. This chain links TRBV9 with TRBJ2-1; TRBD2 agrees at 12 bases. CDR3 length: 15 residues. Looked up from germline, CDR1 is SGDLS and CDR2 is YYNGEE. After removal of 2 bases from V and 7 bases from J, the junction contained 4 bases not matched to a gene. The CDR3 nucleotides read TGTGCCAGCAGCGTCCTAGCGGGGGGGGAAAATGAGCAGTTCTTC. Encoded protein: CASSVLAGGENEQFF.

This clonotype was counted at least ten times. V usage is TRBV9 and J usage is TRBJ2-1; 8 positions agree with TRBD2. CDR3 length equals 16 residues. Germline values: CDR1 SGDLS, CDR2 YYNGEE. V gave up 3 bases and J gave up 4 bases; unmatched junction bases: 9. In DNA form, the CDR3 reads TGTGCCAGCAGCGGAGGTGGGGCGGGAGGATACAATGAGCAGTTCTTC. This gives the protein CASSGGGAGGYNEQFF.

This clonotype counts as medium-sized. The CDR3 protein is CASSTDQGYTGELFF. In DNA, the CDR3 is TGTGCCAGCAGCACCGACCAGGGCTACACCGGGGAGCTGTTTTTT. The chain joins TRBV9 to TRBJ2-2, with D tentatively TRBD1 (5 bases). V lost 4 bases to trimming and J lost 3 bases, with 13 bases between them. The CDR3 is 15 amino acids. CDR1 is SGDLS, CDR2 YYNGEE, per germline.

This clonotype was recorded at least ten times. This chain connects TRBV9 to TRBJ2-3, with D unresolved. Germline CDR1 reads SGDLS; CDR2 reads YYNGEE. V shed 2 bases and J shed 2 bases, with 12 bases lying between them. The CDR3 spans 15 residues. CDR3 sequence (DNA): TGTGCCAGCAGCGTGGGTTCTATATACACAGATACGCAGTATTTT. Translating it yields CASSVGSIYTDTQYF.

In its sample, this clonotype was seen many times. This chain joins TRBV9 and TRBJ2-7; maybe TRBD2 (5 bases). CDR1 is SGDLS and CDR2 is YYNGEE in the germline V gene. The CDR3 is made up of 13 amino acids. Between the trimmed V and J ends, which lost 4 bases and 7 bases, there was a span of 15 bases. The CDR3 DNA is TGTGCCAGCAGCCCTCGGACTGAGACGGAGCAGTACTTC. This sequence encodes CASSPRTETEQYF.

This clonotype was seen repeatedly, ten times or more. The chain links TRBV9 to TRBJ2-5, with TRBD2 identical over 12 bases. The germline CDR1 and CDR2 sequences are SGDLS and YYNGEE. The CDR3 runs 16 residues. J gave up 6 bases and V 0 bases, and 6 bases lay outside the gene matches. The CDR3 reads CASSVATTSGRQTQYF. The CDR3 DNA follows: TGTGCCAGCAGCGTAGCTACGACTAGCGGGAGACAGACCCAGTACTTC.

This clonotype was detected ten times or more. The chain combines TRBV9 with TRBJ1-2; 7 nucleotides match TRBD1. The CDR3 has 14 amino acids. V gave up 4 bases and J gave up 4 bases; unmatched junction bases: 7. Germline lookup yields CDR1 SGDLS and CDR2 YYNGEE. The CDR3 protein is CASSRGQDTYGYTF. The CDR3 bases are TGTGCCAGCAGCAGAGGACAGGACACCTATGGCTACACCTTC.

This clonotype was observed at least ten times. The chain couples TRBV9 to TRBJ2-1; 7 bases map to TRBD2. The CDR3 totals 19 residues. The V gene's germline CDR1 is SGDLS and CDR2 YYNGEE. V trimming: 0 bases; J trimming: 6 bases; junction bases outside the gene matches: 18. The CDR3 nucleotides are TGTGCCAGCAGCGTAGGGAGGCGGAGGGAGGGCCATAATAGCAATGAGCAGTTCTTC. It specifies CASSVGRRREGHNSNEQFF.

The table lists this clonotype with a count of one. V gene TRBV9 combines with J gene TRBJ2-5, with D uncertain. V was clipped by 8 bases and J by 2 bases, with 13 bases between them. Per the germline V gene, CDR1 is SGDLS and CDR2 is YYNGEE. CDR3 size: 13 residues. For the CDR3, the DNA is TGTGCCAGTGCCTCGGGTTTGCAAGAGACCCAGTACTTC. It translates to CASASGLQETQYF.

In its sample, this clonotype was seen many times. The genes are TRBV9 and TRBJ2-7; no reliable D call. The CDR3 is made up of 15 amino acids. CDR1 and CDR2 from the germline V gene are SGDLS and YYNGEE. The V and J ends lost 0 bases and 6 bases respectively, with 16 bases between them. The CDR3 is CASSVGGDPSVEQYF. CDR3 in DNA: TGTGCCAGCAGCGTAGGAGGCGACCCTTCAGTCGAGCAGTACTTC.

There are many counts of this clonotype. The chain uses TRBV9 and TRBJ1-1; 9 bases map to TRBD1. V was pared by 0 bases and J by 4 bases, with 4 bases of the junction left unmatched. The CDR3 spans 15 residues. The germline CDR1 and CDR2 sequences are SGDLS and YYNGEE. CDR3 sequence (DNA): TGTGCCAGCAGCGTAGAAGGACAGGGGAGCACTGAAGCTTTCTTT. This codes for CASSVEGQGSTEAFF.

This clonotype has ten or more counts. The gene calls are TRBV9 and TRBJ1-5, with D maybe TRBD1 (5 bases). Germline-derived CDR1 and CDR2 are SGDLS and YYNGEE. The CDR3 sequence is 14 residues long. Trimming took off 3 bases at V and 5 bases at J, with 12 bases between the two ends. This CDR3 is CASSAPGFHQPQHF. CDR3 DNA: TGTGCCAGCAGCGCCCCAGGGTTCCATCAGCCCCAGCATTTT.

In its sample, this clonotype ranks as medium-sized. The V and J genes are TRBV9 and TRBJ2-3; D call uncertain. The germline V gene encodes CDR1 SGDLS and CDR2 YYNGEE. V shed 0 bases and J shed 2 bases, with 10 bases lying between them. The CDR3 is 15 residues long. The CDR3 DNA is TGTGCCAGCAGCGTAGTTCCACAACACACAGATACGCAGTATTTT. Protein: CASSVVPQHTDTQYF.

This clonotype was recorded many times. V usage is TRBV9 and J usage is TRBJ2-5; D gene uncertain. Trimming removed 0 bases at V and 5 bases at J, with 11 bases between. The CDR3 totals 14 residues. In germline, CDR1 is SGDLS, CDR2 YYNGEE. The CDR3 loop is CASSVDPGAETQYF. CDR3 nucleotide sequence: TGTGCCAGCAGCGTAGATCCAGGAGCGGAGACCCAGTACTTC.